This TCR beta chain was sequenced during a study of type 1 regulatory T cells. Turning to the study itself: T-allo10 is a Tr1-enriched, alloantigen-specific CD4 T cell product made in vitro.

TCRdb processed the reads anew with MiXCR; each CDR3 protein has one entry. The sample records about 74,000 distinct CDR3 sequences, 55% to 80% being singletons. A remark on this clonotype: Its antigen is still unknown.

The V gene lost 3 bases and the J gene lost 4 bases, with 13 bases spanning the gap. The germline V gene has CDR1 MDHEN and CDR2 SYDVKM. This CDR3 has 14 amino acids. The sequencing input was cultured T cells, either the whole culture or a sorted T cell fraction (not recorded which). Subset described: Tr1-enriched cell product generated in vitro against host alloantigens. This chain links TRBV28 with TRBJ2-7; no firm D call. The TCR originated in a human donor in good health. The CDR3 loop reads CASSFWALPYEQYF. CDR3 DNA: TGTGCCAGCAGTTTTTGGGCTTTACCTTACGAGCAGTACTTC.